The 18 T cell receptor beta chains below were found in one sample sequenced in a study of T cell clonality in common variable immunodeficiency. Repertoires were generated with immunoSEQ multiplex PCR, while TCRdb's copy carries only in-frame clones and drops some. The repertoire has around 30,000 clones, none seen only once; the ten largest take about 26%. Study-wide findings and caveats: Common variable immunodeficiency TCR beta sequences reportedly had fewer deletions and N-nucleotide insertions.

No antigen is known for these receptors. Sequencing input: peripheral blood mononuclear cells. These receptors all stem from a human donor with common variable immunodeficiency.

This clone occurred many times. CDR3 bases read: TGTGCCAGCAGTTTACCCGACAGGGTTTCCTACAATGAG. Amino acids: CASSLPDRVSYNE. The full CDR3 reads CASSLPDRVSYNEQFF. The chain links TRBV27 to TRBJ2-1; 7 bases agree with TRBD1. The CDR3 end lies 3 residues beyond the end of the read and is filled in from the germline J gene. The germline V gene encodes CDR1 MNHEY and CDR2 SMNVEV (reference sequence). The CDR3 is 16 residues long. V lost 2 bases and J lost 1; bases outside the gene matches: 5.

Notes on this clone: The read ends 3 residues early relative to the CDR3; the germline J gene fills the gap. This chain joins TRBV7-6 and TRBJ2-1; maybe TRBD2 (5 bases). Germline values: CDR1 SGHVS, CDR2 FNYEAQ. The V end lost 5 bases, the J end lost 3 bases, and 14 bases lay between the germline ends. There are 15 residues in the CDR3. The part of the CDR3 DNA that was read is TGTGCCAGCAGCCCGACGAAGACTAACTACAATGAG. It yields the protein CASSPTKTNYNE. The CDR3 in full is CASSPTKTNYNEQFF.

This clone was counted ten times or more. The missing CDR3 end, 3 residues past where the read stops, is filled in from the germline J gene. The chain recombines TRBV6-1 with TRBJ2-7; 10 nucleotides line up with TRBD2. With 4 bases clipped from V and 0 bases from J, the junction kept 6 bases outside the gene matches. The CDR3 has 16 amino acids. Germline V gene data show CDR1 as MNHNS and CDR2 as SASEGT. The part of the CDR3 DNA that was read is TGTGCCAGCAGTGGAACTAGCGGGAAGAACTCCTACGAG. Its translation: CASSGTSGKNSYE. The entire CDR3 is CASSGTSGKNSYEQYF.

This clone came up many times. The read ends 3 residues shy of where the CDR3 ends; the end is completed using the germline J gene. The chain employs TRBV28 and TRBJ1-2; D uncertain. From germline, CDR1 is MDHEN and CDR2 SYDVKM. Trimming cost V 3 bases and J 5 bases, with 13 bases left between them. CDR3 length equals 14 residues. Partial CDR3 DNA: TGTGCCAGCAGTTTGAGGGCAGTACCATATGGC. Protein: CASSLRAVPYG. The entire CDR3 is CASSLRAVPYGYTF.

For this clone: The observed sequence ends 3 residues before the CDR3 terminus, with the missing tail filled in from the germline J gene. The chain links TRBV6-2 or TRBV6-3 to TRBJ2-7; 14 bases line up with TRBD2. The germline gives CDR1 MNHEY, CDR2 SVGEGT. This CDR3 comprises 16 residues. Trimming took 4 bases from V and 4 from J; bases not matched to a gene: 6. CDR3 bases read: TGTGCCAGCAGTTCTGGGACTAGCGGGAGAAGATACGAG. Translating gives CASSSGTSGRRYE. The CDR3 as a whole reads CASSSGTSGRRYEQYF.

This clone occurred many times. The CDR3 DNA, read in part, is TGTGCCAGCAGTGACGACACAGGGTACCAGCCC. This sequence encodes CASSDDTGYQP. The CDR3 reads in full as CASSDDTGYQPQHF. The V call is TRBV2, the J call TRBJ1-5; D perhaps matches TRBD1 (6 bases). The DNA ends 3 residues before the CDR3 does, and the rest of the CDR3 is filled in from the germline J gene. This CDR3 has 14 amino acids. CDR1 and CDR2 (germline): SNHLY, FYNNEI. Trimming took 3 bases from V and 7 from J, leaving 13 bases between them.

This clone was seen a few times. Read data end 3 residues before the CDR3 end; the end is taken from the germline J gene. The chain has TRBV7-6 and TRBJ1-2, with D perhaps TRBD1 (5 bases). The CDR3 spans 14 residues. Germline V lookup: CDR1 SGHVS, CDR2 FNYEAQ. Deletions cut 5 bases from V and 4 bases from J, with 14 bases between. CDR3 protein: CASSPTGVGYGYTF. CDR3 DNA, as far as it was read: TGTGCCAGCAGCCCTACAGGAGTGGGCTATGGC.

This clone was picked up many times. Read coverage stops 3 residues before the CDR3 terminus; the germline J gene supplies the remainder. The V call is TRBV20-1, the J call TRBJ1-5; 8 positions match TRBD1. Germline CDR1 DFQATT, CDR2 SNEGSKA (reference sequence). The CDR3 has 12 amino acids. J gave up 7 bases and V 6 bases, and 5 bases lay outside the gene matches. Incomplete CDR3 DNA: TGCAGTGCCCTTCAGGGGGCCCAGCCC. This gives the protein CSALQGAQP. The entire CDR3 protein reads CSALQGAQPQHF.

This clone occurred many times. The CDR3 goes on 3 residues after the read ends, and that part is filled in from the germline J gene. The J gene is TRBJ2-7, the V gene TRBV20-1; no clear D. Germline CDR1 and CDR2: DFQATT and SNEGSKA (reference sequence). Trimming cost V 0 bases and J 6 bases, with 15 bases left between them. This CDR3 has 14 amino acids. CDR3 DNA, as far as it was read: TGCAGTGCTAGAGATTACCGGTTTCTTGGCGAG. It is translated as CSARDYRFLGE. The whole CDR3 protein is CSARDYRFLGEQYF.

This clone was observed at least ten times. With the read ending 3 residues before the CDR3 end, the germline J gene is used to fill in that end. This chain uses TRBV5-6 with TRBJ1-1, with 8 bases identical to TRBD1. The V gene end was trimmed by 4 bases and the J gene end by 5 bases; junction bases not matched to a gene: 10. This CDR3 has 15 residues. Germline assignment: CDR1 SGHDT and CDR2 YYEEEE. Partial CDR3 DNA: TGTGCCAGCAGCCCCACAGGGGGGGTTTGGACTGAA. Translation gives CASSPTGGVWTE. The whole CDR3 sequence reads CASSPTGGVWTEAFF.

This clone was observed a handful of times. The CDR3 end lies 3 residues beyond the end of the read and is filled in from the germline J gene. The chain couples TRBV7-6 to TRBJ1-1; tentatively, D is TRBD1 (5 bases). This CDR3 comprises 14 residues. Deletions cut 2 bases from V and 5 bases from J, with 12 bases between. Germline CDR1 reads SGHVS; CDR2 reads FNYEAQ. The CDR3 here is CASSLKGPQTEAFF. Partial CDR3 DNA: TGTGCCAGCAGCTTAAAGGGGCCTCAGACTGAA.

With respect to this clone: Read data end 3 residues before the CDR3 end; the end is taken from the germline J gene. The chain uses TRBV5-1 and TRBJ2-3; D might be TRBD2 (5 bases). The CDR3 totals 12 residues. Deletions cut 7 bases from V and 5 bases from J, with 11 bases between. The germline CDR1 and CDR2 sequences are SGHRS and YFSETQ. The CDR3 protein is CASSRTGDTQYF. The CDR3 bases that were read are TGCGCCAGCTCGCGGACTGGAGATACG.

This clone was recorded many times. The missing CDR3 end, 3 residues past where the read stops, is filled in from the germline J gene. V gene TRBV19 combines with J gene TRBJ1-1; maybe TRBD1 (5 bases). The germline V gene encodes CDR1 LNHDA and CDR2 SQIVND (reference sequence). With 7 bases removed from V and 4 bases from J, the gap between germline ends came to 16 bases. The CDR3 length is 14 residues. The CDR3 bases that were read are TGTGCCAGTATCCCGACGGGGGTTGGCACTGAA. This codes for CASIPTGVGTE. Given in full, the CDR3 is CASIPTGVGTEAFF.

This clone has a handful of counts. The CDR3 sequence is CASSETWGQGGLEQYF. Incomplete CDR3 DNA: TGTGCCAGCAGTGAAACCTGGGGACAGGGAGGGCTCGAG. The J gene is TRBJ2-7, the V gene TRBV6-1; 9 nucleotides line up with TRBD1. The CDR3 is cut off 3 residues early in the read; its end comes from the germline J gene. Looked up from germline, CDR1 is MNHNS and CDR2 is SASEGT. The CDR3 runs to 16 residues. Trimming cost V 2 bases and J 6 bases; bases outside gene matches: 11.

Worth noting for this clone: The read finishes 3 residues shy of the CDR3 end, and the germline J gene is used to complete it. The genes are TRBV6-1 and TRBJ1-3; D not resolved. Germline V gives CDR1 MNHNS, CDR2 SASEGT. The V end was cut by 4 bases, the J end by 2 bases, with 9 bases between. The CDR3 length is 14 residues. The sequenced CDR3 bases are TGTGCCAGCAGTGTTTCAGGTACTGGAAACACC. Translation: CASSVSGTGNT. The entire CDR3 sequence reads CASSVSGTGNTIYF.

This CDR3 is CAWSMTSGSSDTQYF. CDR3 bases read: TGTGCCTGGAGTATGACTAGCGGGAGTTCAGATACG. The chain uses TRBV30 and TRBJ2-3; TRBD2 aligns across 12 bases. Read sequence stops 3 residues before the CDR3 end, and the germline J gene provides the missing end. V lost 2 bases and J lost 4; bases outside the gene matches: 4. Germline V gene data show CDR1 as GTSNPN and CDR2 as SVGIG (reference sequence). CDR3 length equals 15 residues.

Turning to this clone: A read error is possible here, since a much larger clone lies one base away. The observed sequence ends 3 residues before the CDR3 terminus, with the missing tail filled in from the germline J gene. The sample holds other DNA sequences that translate to the same CDR3. V usage is TRBV30 and J usage is TRBJ2-3; 9 nucleotides match TRBD2. The CDR3 extends over 16 amino acids. Germline CDR1 is GTSNPN and CDR2 is SVGIG (reference sequence). Trimming cost V 5 bases and J 0 bases; bases outside gene matches: 9. The CDR3 protein is CAWRLAGSASTDTQYF. Incomplete CDR3 DNA: TGTGCCTGGCGGCTAGCGGGATCCGCGAGCACAGATACG.

This clone was observed a handful of times. The read is 3 residues too short to cover the CDR3 end, so that end is filled in from the germline J gene. This sample includes further DNA sequences coding for the same CDR3. The chain joins TRBV19 to TRBJ2-1, with 8 bases lining up with TRBD2. V shed 1 base, J shed 4 bases, and the junction held 9 bases outside the gene matches. The CDR3 spans 17 residues. Germline CDR1 and CDR2: LNHDA and SQIVND (reference sequence). The sequenced CDR3 bases are TGTGCCAGTAGTATAGGCGAGGGGTCTAGCGGGTACAATGAG. Protein: CASSIGEGSSGYNE. The complete CDR3 sequence is CASSIGEGSSGYNEQFF.